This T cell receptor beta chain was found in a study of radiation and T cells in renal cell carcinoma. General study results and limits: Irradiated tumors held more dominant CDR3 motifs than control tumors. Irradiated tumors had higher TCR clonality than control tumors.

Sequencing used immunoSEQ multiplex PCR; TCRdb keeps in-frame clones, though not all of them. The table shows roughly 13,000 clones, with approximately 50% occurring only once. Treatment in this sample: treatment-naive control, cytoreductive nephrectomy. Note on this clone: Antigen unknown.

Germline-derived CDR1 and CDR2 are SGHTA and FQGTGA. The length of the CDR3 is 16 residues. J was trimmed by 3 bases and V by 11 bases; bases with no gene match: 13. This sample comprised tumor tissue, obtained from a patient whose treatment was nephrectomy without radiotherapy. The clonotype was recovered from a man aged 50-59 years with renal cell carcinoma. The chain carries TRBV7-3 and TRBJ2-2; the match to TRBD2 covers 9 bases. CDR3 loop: CAASKKRGVDTGELFF. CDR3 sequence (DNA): TGTGCCGCGTCAAAAAAGCGGGGGGTTGACACCGGGGAGCTGTTTTTT.